This T cell receptor beta chain was recovered during a study of spatial heterogeneity in lung cancer. Overall study results and limits: Blood carried ubiquitous expanded tumor TCRs more at resection than follow-up.

This clonotype occurred many times. Its matching antigen is unknown. Time point of the sample: sample taken at primary tumor resection. In each case, whole RNA from tumor, nontumor lung or frozen PBMC was sequenced unsorted. J gave up 0 bases and V 4 bases, and 11 bases lay outside the gene matches. The CDR3 is made up of 19 amino acids. Germline V gene lookup returns CDR1 MNHEY and CDR2 SMNVEV (reference sequence). TCRdb passed the 5' RACE reads through MiXCR, listing each CDR3 protein once. The sample comprises tens of thousands of distinct CDR3 sequences, roughly 7% of which are singletons, and 13% to 15% rests with the top ten.

This specimen was PBMCs, taken at surgery. This chain joins TRBV27 and TRBJ2-6; 8 nucleotides align to TRBD1. The TCR was taken from a male donor with early-stage non-small cell lung cancer. The CDR3 sequence is CASSSPVTGDSSGANVLTF. In nucleotides, the CDR3 is TGTGCCAGCAGTTCCCCTGTGACAGGGGACAGCTCTGGGGCCAACGTCCTGACTTTC.